The 22 T cell receptor beta chains below all came from one sample that was sequenced in a study of CXCR3-negative and CXCR3-positive naive CD8 T cells. UMI labels and 5' RACE were used to prepare the TRB cDNA libraries. TCRdb reanalyzed the 5' RACE reads, giving one entry per CDR3 protein sequence and no DNA. The specimen's table records about 41,000 distinct CDR3 sequences. Sequencing was carried out using naive CXCR3- CD8+ T cells from blood. The subset here: CD45RO-CCR7+CD27+CD95- naive CD8+ T cells lacking CXCR3 (TNR3-). Source of these receptors: a human donor in good health. Some clones in this sample may be carry-over from other donors' samples.

This chain connects TRBV7-4 to TRBJ1-5; the D call of TRBD1 rests on TCRdb alone, since no DNA is present to check it. CDR1 and CDR2 (germline): SGHVT, SQSDAQ. The CDR3 consists of 16 residues. CDR3 loop: CASSPTQARGNQPQHF.

V is TRBV20-1 and J is TRBJ2-2; the TCRdb D gene call, TRBD1, has no DNA to confirm it. The CDR3 is 16 amino acids. Germline V CDR1 and CDR2: DFQATT, SNEGSKA (reference sequence). The CDR3: CSARHWTASLPGELFF.

The chain employs TRBV20-1 and TRBJ2-2. The CDR3 consists of 15 residues. Germline CDR1 DFQATT, CDR2 SNEGSKA (reference sequence). CDR3 amino acids: CSARTPMYDTGELFF.

The chain carries TRBV29-1 and TRBJ1-1; no DNA is available, so the TRBD1 call from TCRdb remains unchecked. Looked up from germline, CDR1 is SQVTM and CDR2 is ANQGSEA. The CDR3 sequence is 13 residues long. The CDR3 loop is CSGTGTGNTEAFF.

V and J are TRBV29-1 and TRBJ2-7. Germline CDR1 is SQVTM and CDR2 is ANQGSEA. CDR3 length: 13 amino acids. Here the CDR3 reads CSVEVDGSYEQYF.

The chain uses TRBV14 and TRBJ1-2; TCRdb outputs TRBD1, but without DNA this stays unchecked. Germline values: CDR1 SGHDN, CDR2 FVKESK. The length of the CDR3 is 12 residues. This chain's CDR3 is CASSGDTHRPTF.

Frequency places this clonotype as medium-sized. The chain carries TRBV7-2 and TRBJ1-1. Germline V CDR1 and CDR2: SGHTA, FQGNSA. The CDR3 consists of 13 residues. This CDR3 reads CASSLEGTAEAFF. Full variable domain (missing parts from reference TRBV7-2 and TRBJ1-1): GAGVSQSPSNKVTEKGKDVELRCDPISGHTALYWYRQSLGQGLEFLIYFQGNSAPDKSGLPSDRFSAERTGGSVSTLTIQRTQQEDSAVYLCASSLEGTAEAFFGQGTRLTVV.

The J gene is TRBJ1-5, the V gene TRBV19; TCRdb's assignment of TRBD1 cannot be checked, as there is no DNA. Germline lookup yields CDR1 LNHDA and CDR2 SQIVND (reference sequence). The CDR3 runs 14 residues. The CDR3 sequence is CASSEKTGHQPQHF.

The chain carries TRBV11-3 and TRBJ2-2. Germline V gene data show CDR1 as SGHNT and CDR2 as YENEEA. CDR3 length: 16 amino acids. CDR3 sequence: CASSLVTEPNTGVLFF.

V and J are TRBV7-9 and TRBJ1-2; TCRdb selects TRBD1, and the lack of DNA leaves this call unchecked. CDR3 length: 15 amino acids. The germline CDR1 and CDR2 sequences are SEHNR and FQNEAQ (reference sequence). The CDR3 loop is CASSQDDRDGYGYTF.

The CDR3 protein is CASSLGPTGELFF. The chain recombines TRBV11-2 with TRBJ2-2; the TRBD2 assignment by TCRdb is unverifiable without DNA. In germline, CDR1 is SGHAT, CDR2 FQNNGV. The CDR3 runs to 13 residues.

V and J are TRBV4-1 and TRBJ1-2; TCRdb reports TRBD1, a call that lacks DNA to check it against. Germline assignment: CDR1 MGHRA and CDR2 YSYEKL. The CDR3 is 15 residues long. CDR3 sequence: CASSQETGGSSGYTF.

The chain combines TRBV11-1 with TRBJ2-7; TCRdb names TRBD1, which stays unverified in the absence of DNA. This CDR3 spans 14 amino acids. Germline CDR1 SGHAT, CDR2 FQDESV (reference sequence). The CDR3 loop reads CASSDRDRFYEQYF. The full variable domain, in which reference TRBV11-1 and TRBJ2-7 provide the parts outside the CDR3, is EAEVAQSPRYKITEKSQAVAFWCDPISGHATLYWYRQILGQGPELLVQFQDESVVDDSQLPKDRFSAERLKGVDSTLKIQPAELGDSAMYLCASSDRDRFYEQYFGPGTRLTVT.

The chain couples TRBV5-1 to TRBJ2-7; with no DNA, the TCRdb D assignment of TRBD1 cannot be verified. Germline lookup yields CDR1 SGHRS and CDR2 YFSETQ. This CDR3 has 14 amino acids. The CDR3 spells CASSYRVDGNEQYF.

V usage is TRBV3-1 and J usage is TRBJ2-2. CDR3 length equals 15 residues. Germline CDR1 reads LGHDT; CDR2 reads YNNKEL (reference sequence). The CDR3 here is CASSQAGDNTGELFF. Based on the CDR3 plus reference TRBV3-1 and TRBJ2-2, the full variable domain is DTAVSQTPKYLVTQMGNDKSIKCEQNLGHDTMYWYKQDSKKFLKIMFSYNNKELIINETVPNRFSPKSPDKAHLNLHINSLELGDSAVYFCASSQAGDNTGELFFGEGSRLTVL.

This rearrangement joins TRBV4-3 to TRBJ2-7; the TCRdb D gene call, TRBD2, has no DNA to confirm it. This CDR3 contains 15 residues. Germline CDR1 LGHNA, CDR2 YSLEER. The chain's CDR3 is CASSQDKSGYYEQYF.

The chain has TRBV29-1 and TRBJ1-2. This CDR3 has 12 residues. CDR1 SQVTM and CDR2 ANQGSEA come from the germline V gene. The CDR3 protein is CSVADSGNGYTF.

This sequence joins TRBV7-2 and TRBJ1-3. This CDR3 is built from 17 residues. Germline loops: CDR1 SGHTA, CDR2 FQGNSA. CDR3: CASSHPLTGAYGNTIYF.

This sequence joins TRBV6-6 and TRBJ1-6; the TCRdb call, TRBD1, lacks DNA for checking. This CDR3 is 13 amino acids long. Germline loops: CDR1 MNHNY, CDR2 SVGAGI (reference sequence). CDR3 sequence: CASSTGPTSPLHF.

V usage is TRBV19 and J usage is TRBJ1-1; the D gene TCRdb calls, TRBD1, cannot be checked with no DNA. Germline V gene data show CDR1 as LNHDA and CDR2 as SQIVND (reference sequence). CDR3 length: 15 residues. This chain's CDR3 is CASSKPDRGGAEAFF. Looking up the rest from reference TRBV19 and TRBJ1-1 gives the full variable domain: DGGITQSPKYLFRKEGQNVTLSCEQNLNHDAMYWYRQDPGQGLRLIYYSQIVNDFQKGDIAEGYSVSREKKESFPLTVTSAQKNPTAFYLCASSKPDRGGAEAFFGQGTRLTVV.

V usage is TRBV6-5 and J usage is TRBJ2-2. In germline, CDR1 is MNHEY, CDR2 SVGAGI. The CDR3 loop spans 15 amino acids. CDR3 loop: CASSYKFWGTGELFF.

V usage is TRBV12-3 or TRBV12-4 and J usage is TRBJ2-3; TCRdb's assignment of TRBD1 cannot be checked, as there is no DNA. This CDR3 spans 16 amino acids. CDR3 protein: CASSLALRGGPDTQYF.